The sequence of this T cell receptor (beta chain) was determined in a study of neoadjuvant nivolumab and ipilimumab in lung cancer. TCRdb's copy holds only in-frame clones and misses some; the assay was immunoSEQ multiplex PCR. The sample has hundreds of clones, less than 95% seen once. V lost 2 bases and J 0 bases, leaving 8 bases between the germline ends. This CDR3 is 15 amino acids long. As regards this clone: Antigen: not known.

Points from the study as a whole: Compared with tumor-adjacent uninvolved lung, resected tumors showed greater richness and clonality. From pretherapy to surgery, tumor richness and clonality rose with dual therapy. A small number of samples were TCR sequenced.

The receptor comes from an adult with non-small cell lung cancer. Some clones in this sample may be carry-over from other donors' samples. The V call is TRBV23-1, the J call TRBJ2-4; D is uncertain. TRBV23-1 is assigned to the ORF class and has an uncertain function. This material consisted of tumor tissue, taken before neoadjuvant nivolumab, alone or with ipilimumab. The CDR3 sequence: CASSQEHLAKNIQYF. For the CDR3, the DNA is TGCGCCAGCAGTCAAGAGCACCTAGCCAAAAACATTCAGTACTTC.